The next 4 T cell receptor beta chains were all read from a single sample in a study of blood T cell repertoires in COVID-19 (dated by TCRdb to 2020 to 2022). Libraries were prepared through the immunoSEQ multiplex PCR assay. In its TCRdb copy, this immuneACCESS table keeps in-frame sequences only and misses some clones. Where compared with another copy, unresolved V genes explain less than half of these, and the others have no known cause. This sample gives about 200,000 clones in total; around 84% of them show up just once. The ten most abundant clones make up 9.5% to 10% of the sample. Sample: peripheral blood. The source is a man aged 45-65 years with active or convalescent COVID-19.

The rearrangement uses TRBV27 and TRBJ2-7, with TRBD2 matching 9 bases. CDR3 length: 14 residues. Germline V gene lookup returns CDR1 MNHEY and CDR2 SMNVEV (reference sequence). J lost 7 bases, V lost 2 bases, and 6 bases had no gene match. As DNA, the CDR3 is TGTGCCAGCAGTTTAGTAGCGGGAGTACGTGAGCAGTACTTC. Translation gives CASSLVAGVREQYF.

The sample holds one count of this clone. CDR3 residues: CASSLSTGAETQYF. The CDR3 nucleotides read TGCGCCAGCAGCTTATCAACAGGGGCGGAGACCCAGTACTTC. V usage is TRBV5-1 and J usage is TRBJ2-5; 7 bases fit TRBD1. Germline loops: CDR1 SGHRS, CDR2 YFSETQ. This CDR3 has 14 residues. Trimming removed 2 bases from V and 5 bases from J; junction bases left unmatched: 6.

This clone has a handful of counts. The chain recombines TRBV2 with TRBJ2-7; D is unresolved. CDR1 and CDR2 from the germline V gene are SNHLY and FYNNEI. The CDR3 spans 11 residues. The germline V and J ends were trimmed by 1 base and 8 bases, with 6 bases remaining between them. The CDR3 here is CASSEGAKQYV. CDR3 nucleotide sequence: TGTGCCAGCAGTGAAGGAGCTAAGCAGTACGTC.

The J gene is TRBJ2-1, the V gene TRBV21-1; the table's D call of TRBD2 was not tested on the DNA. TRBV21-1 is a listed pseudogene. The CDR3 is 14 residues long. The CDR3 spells CASSAGLAYNEQFF. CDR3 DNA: TGTGCCAGCAGCGCAGGACTAGCTTACAATGAGCAGTTCTTC.